The present T cell receptor (beta chain) was sequenced within a study of blood T cell repertoires in COVID-19. Overall study context: Sources were T cells, B-cell-depleted T cells, or PBMCs; the material itself was cDNA or gDNA.

Profiling relied on immunoSEQ multiplex PCR, and the TCRdb table lists in-frame clones only, not all of them. The sample includes fewer than 30,000 clones, around 61% seen only once; the top ten take 7.3%. Per germline, CDR1 SNHLY and CDR2 FYNNEI. The junction had 0 bases not matched to a gene; V was cut back by 0 bases and J by 5 bases. The CDR3 runs to 13 residues. The sequencing input was peripheral blood. The chain has TRBV2 and TRBJ1-2; 7 bases match TRBD1. This sequence was found in a man in his fifties or sixties with active or convalescent COVID-19. The CDR3 here is CASSEARGYGYTF. DNA for the CDR3: TGTGCCAGCAGTGAAGCCAGGGGGTATGGCTACACCTTC.